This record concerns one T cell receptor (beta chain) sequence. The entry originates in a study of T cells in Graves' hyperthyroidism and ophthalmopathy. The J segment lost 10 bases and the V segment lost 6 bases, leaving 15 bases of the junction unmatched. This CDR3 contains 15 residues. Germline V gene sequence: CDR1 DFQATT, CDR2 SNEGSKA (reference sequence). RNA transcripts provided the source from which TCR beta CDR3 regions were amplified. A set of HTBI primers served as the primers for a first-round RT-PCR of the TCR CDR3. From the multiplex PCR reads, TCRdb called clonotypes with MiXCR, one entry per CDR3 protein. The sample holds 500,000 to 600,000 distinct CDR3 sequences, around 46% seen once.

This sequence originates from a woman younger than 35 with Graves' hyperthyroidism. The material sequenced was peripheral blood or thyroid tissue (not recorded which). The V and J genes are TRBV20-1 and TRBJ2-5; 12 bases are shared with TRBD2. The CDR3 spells CSATRLAGVAGGQYF. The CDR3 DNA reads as TGCAGTGCCACAAGACTAGCGGGAGTTGCAGGGGGCCAGTACTTC.